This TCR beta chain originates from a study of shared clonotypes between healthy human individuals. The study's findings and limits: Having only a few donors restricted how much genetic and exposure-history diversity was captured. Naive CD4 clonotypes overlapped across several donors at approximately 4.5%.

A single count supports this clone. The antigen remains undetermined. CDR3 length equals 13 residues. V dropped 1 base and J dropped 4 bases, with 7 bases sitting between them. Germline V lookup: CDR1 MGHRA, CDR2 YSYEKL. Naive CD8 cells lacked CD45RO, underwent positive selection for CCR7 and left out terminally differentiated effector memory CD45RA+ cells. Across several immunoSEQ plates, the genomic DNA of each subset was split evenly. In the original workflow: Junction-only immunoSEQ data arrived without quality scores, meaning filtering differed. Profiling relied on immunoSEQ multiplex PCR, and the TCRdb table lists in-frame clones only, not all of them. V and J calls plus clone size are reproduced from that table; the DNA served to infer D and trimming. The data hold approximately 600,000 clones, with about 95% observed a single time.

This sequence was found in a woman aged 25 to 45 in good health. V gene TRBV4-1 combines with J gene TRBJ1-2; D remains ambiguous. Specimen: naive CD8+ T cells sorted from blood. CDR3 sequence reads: CASSQVDTYGYTF. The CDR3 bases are TGCGCCAGCAGCCAAGTAGACACCTATGGCTACACCTTC.